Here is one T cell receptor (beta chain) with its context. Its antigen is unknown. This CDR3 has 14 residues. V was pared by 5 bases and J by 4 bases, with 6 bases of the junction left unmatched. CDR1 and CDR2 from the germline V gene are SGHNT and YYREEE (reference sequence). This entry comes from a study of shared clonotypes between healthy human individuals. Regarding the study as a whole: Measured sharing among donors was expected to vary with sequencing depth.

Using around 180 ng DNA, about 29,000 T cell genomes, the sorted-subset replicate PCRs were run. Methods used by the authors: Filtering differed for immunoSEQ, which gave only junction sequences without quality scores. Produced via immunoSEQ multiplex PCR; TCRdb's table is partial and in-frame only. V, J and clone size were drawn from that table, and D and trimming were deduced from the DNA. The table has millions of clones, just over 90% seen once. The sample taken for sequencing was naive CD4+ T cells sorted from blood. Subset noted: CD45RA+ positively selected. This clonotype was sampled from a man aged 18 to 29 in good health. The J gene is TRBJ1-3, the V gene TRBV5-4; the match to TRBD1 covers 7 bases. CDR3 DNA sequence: TGTGCCAGCAGGTCCGGGACAGACGGAAACACCATATATTTT. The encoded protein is CASRSGTDGNTIYF.